Sequencing of this TCR beta chain was carried out in a study of graft-versus-host responses after intestinal transplantation. As for the study in general: All recipients were transplanted with multivisceral, liver-intestinal, or isolated intestinal grafts. Tacrolimus plus steroids were given to all recipients for about three years, preceded by anti-thymocyte globulin induction.

There are 14 residues in the CDR3. Looked up from germline, CDR1 is SGHDT and CDR2 is YYEEEE. The ends lost 4 bases at V and 2 bases at J; junction bases unmatched: 5. Concerning this clone: Antigen unknown.

Assay: immunoSEQ multiplex PCR; the TCRdb copy retains only in-frame clones and omits some. The table shows some 46,000 clones, with over 85% occurring only once. Study-level findings and limits: Graft-donor T cell macrochimerism coincided with high graft-versus-host to host-versus-graft clonal ratios in allografts.

The receptor was derived from a human patient who received an intestinal transplant, so some T cells may come from the graft donor. The chain couples TRBV5-6 to TRBJ2-7; TRBD1 matches at 8 bases. The sample in question was PBMCs, obtained more than 310 days after intestinal transplant. CDR3 in DNA: TGTGCCAGCAGCGGCGGACAGGGCGCCTACGAGCAGTACTTC. The encoded protein is CASSGGQGAYEQYF.